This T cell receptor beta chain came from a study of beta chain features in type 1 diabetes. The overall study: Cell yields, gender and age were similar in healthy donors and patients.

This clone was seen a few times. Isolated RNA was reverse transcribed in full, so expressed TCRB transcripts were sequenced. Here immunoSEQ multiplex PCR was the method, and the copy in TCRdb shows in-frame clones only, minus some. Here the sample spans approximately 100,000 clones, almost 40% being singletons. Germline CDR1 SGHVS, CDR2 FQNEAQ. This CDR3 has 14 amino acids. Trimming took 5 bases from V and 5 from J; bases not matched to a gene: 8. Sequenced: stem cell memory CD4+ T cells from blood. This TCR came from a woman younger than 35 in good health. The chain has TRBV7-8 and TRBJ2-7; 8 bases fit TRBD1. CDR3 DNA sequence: TGTGCCAGCAGCCCGAGACACAGGGGGAACGAGCAGTACTTC. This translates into CASSPRHRGNEQYF.